Listed below are T cell receptor beta chains from one sample, sequenced in a study of T cell repertoires in cytomegalovirus infection. TCRdb redid the calling of the reads with MiXCR, one entry per CDR3 protein. The sample shows approximately 180,000 distinct CDR3 sequences, around 20% of them seen only once. The sample consisted of PBMCs. The receptors originated from a human donor in good health (CMV status not recorded). Some clones in this sample may be carry-over from other donors' samples. Both conserved end residues are part of each CDR3. D genes are given only for firm matches. Size is stated for part of the rows, as once, few or many counts, or as a class when the clone is expanded.

15	-	TRBJ1-4	TRBV7-2	-	TGTGCCAGCAGCTTCGGGTCGGGGACCGGGGAAAAACTGTTTTTT	CASSFGSGTGEKLFF
13	many	TRBJ2-2	TRBV7-6	-	TGTGCCAGCAGCTTAAGCCAGACCGGGGAGCTGTTTTTT	CASSLSQTGELFF
13	-	TRBJ2-7	TRBV12-5	-	TGTGCTAGTGGCCCTTTCGGGGGAATGGGGCAGTACTTC	CASGPFGGMGQYF
16	few	TRBJ1-1	TRBV18	-	TGTGCCAGCTCCCCGGCGGGGGCTCCAATGAACACTGAAGCTTTCTTT	CASSPAGAPMNTEAFF
15	few	TRBJ1-5	TRBV20-1	-	TGCAGTGCTAGATCTGCCGGTATAGCTAATCAGCCCCAGCATTTT	CSARSAGIANQPQHF
14	few	TRBJ1-2	TRBV5-4	-	TGTGCCAGCACCTTCTTTCGAGGGGGCTATGGCTACACCTTC	CASTFFRGGYGYTF
15	-	TRBJ1-1	TRBV19	-	TGTGCCAGTAGTGACCTGGACAAGATGAACACTGAAGCTTTCTTT	CASSDLDKMNTEAFF
13	many	TRBJ2-1	TRBV7-7	-	TGTGCCAGCAGTTCAACAGGGTACAATGAGCAGTTCTTC	CASSSTGYNEQFF
14	few	TRBJ2-1	TRBV28	-	TGTGCCAGCAGTTTTTTACAGGGTGTCGATGAGCAGTTCTTC	CASSFLQGVDEQFF
13	-	TRBJ1-2	TRBV7-9	-	TGTGCCAGCAATGAGGTGGGGGCCGGTGGCTACACCTTC	CASNEVGAGGYTF
13	few	TRBJ1-2	TRBV6-6	-	TGTGCCAGCAGAGCCCGAGAGGCGGATGGCTACACCTTC	CASRAREADGYTF
16	few	TRBJ2-3	TRBV24-1	-	TGTGCCACCAGTGATTTGTCGGTGAAGGATGCAGATACGCAGTATTTT	CATSDLSVKDADTQYF
16	-	TRBJ1-5	TRBV7-2	-	TGTGCCAGCAGCCTCTCCATGGCGGGTGGCAATCAGCCCCAGCATTTT	CASSLSMAGGNQPQHF
13	many	TRBJ2-2	TRBV7-9	-	TGTGCCAGCAGCTTACCTTTGGCCGGGGAGCTGTTTTTT	CASSLPLAGELFF
15	few	TRBJ1-5	TRBV5-1	-	TGCGCCAGCAGCCGGTCGGGGCTGAGCAATCAGCCCCAGCATTTT	CASSRSGLSNQPQHF
16	few	TRBJ2-5	TRBV19	TRBD1	TGTGCCAGTACAAACCCCCGGACAGGGGATCGAGAGACCCAGTACTTC	CASTNPRTGDRETQYF
18	few	TRBJ1-6	TRBV28	TRBD1	TGTGCCAGCAACTTATACAGGGGGCAAAGCTCCTATAATTCACCCCTCCACTTT	CASNLYRGQSSYNSPLHF